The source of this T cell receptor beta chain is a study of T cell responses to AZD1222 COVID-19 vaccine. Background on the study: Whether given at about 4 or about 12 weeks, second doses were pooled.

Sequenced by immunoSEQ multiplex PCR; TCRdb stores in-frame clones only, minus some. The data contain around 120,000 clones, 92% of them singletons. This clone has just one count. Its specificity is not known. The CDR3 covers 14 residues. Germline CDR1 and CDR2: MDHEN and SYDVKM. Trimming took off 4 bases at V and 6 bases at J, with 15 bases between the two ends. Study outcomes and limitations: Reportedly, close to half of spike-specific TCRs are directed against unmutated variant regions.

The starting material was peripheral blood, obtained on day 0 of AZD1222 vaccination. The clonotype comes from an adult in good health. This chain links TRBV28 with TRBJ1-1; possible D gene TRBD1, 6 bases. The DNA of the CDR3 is TGTGCCAGCAGTTATGTACAGGGATGGGCTGAAGCTTTCTTT. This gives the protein CASSYVQGWAEAFF.